The 30 T cell receptor beta chains listed next were all sequenced from one sample in a study of CD8+ T cells in alopecia areata (dated by TCRdb to between 2017 and 2018). The library was generated by the immunoSEQ multiplex PCR assay. RNA was extracted from all samples and reverse transcribed into cDNA as template for TCR sequencing. The table was pulled from immuneACCESS by TCRdb, which kept in-frame rearrangements only. Such tables lose some clones; where checked, under half of the loss comes from unresolved V genes, and the rest has no known cause. The sample table shows hundreds of thousands of clones, and 67% are seen once. The top ten hold approximately 1.2% of the sample. This specimen's time point label, per the study, means: baseline before oral tofacitinib. Sequences were derived from CD4+ T cells sorted from blood, sampled at week 0. The receptors derive from a human donor with alopecia areata.

This clone showed up just once. This chain links TRBV11-2 with TRBJ2-7, with D possibly being TRBD1 (5 bases). Germline CDR1 SGHAT, CDR2 FQNNGV. The CDR3 has 13 amino acids. With 1 base removed from V and 3 bases from J, the gap between germline ends came to 7 bases. Here the CDR3 DNA reads TGTGCCAGCAGCTTAGTTGACAGCTACGAGCAGTACTTC. Translation gives CASSLVDSYEQYF.

This clone was counted once. V gene TRBV30 combines with J gene TRBJ2-3; TRBD2 matches 9 bases. After removal of 8 bases from V and 0 bases from J, the junction contained 3 bases not matched to a gene. The CDR3 length is 13 residues. From germline, CDR1 is GTSNPN and CDR2 SVGIG (reference sequence). CDR3 protein: CAQTSGSTDTQYF. The CDR3 region has the DNA TGTGCCCAGACTAGCGGTAGCACAGATACGCAGTATTTT. The entire variable domain, with the rest obtained from reference TRBV30 and TRBJ2-3, is as follows: SQTIHQWPATLVQPVGSPLSLECTVEGTSNPNLYWYRQAAGRGLQLLFYSVGIGQISSEVPQNLSASRPQDRQFILSSKKLLLSDSGFYLCAQTSGSTDTQYFGPGTRLTVL.

This rearrangement joins TRBV4-2 to TRBJ2-2, with D uncertain. CDR1 is LGHNA, CDR2 YNFKEQ, per germline. V was clipped by 0 bases and J by 4 bases, with 6 bases between them. The CDR3 has 14 amino acids. The CDR3 is CASSQDPGTGELFF. The CDR3 DNA follows: TGTGCCAGCAGCCAAGATCCCGGCACCGGGGAGCTGTTTTTT.

The chain recombines TRBV6-5 with TRBJ1-2; 7 nucleotides line up with TRBD1. After removal of 2 bases from V and 8 bases from J, the junction contained 8 bases not matched to a gene. This CDR3 has 14 amino acids. CDR1 and CDR2 from the germline V gene are MNHEY and SVGAGI. The CDR3, as DNA: TGTGCCAGCAGTTACGACAGGGTAGGGGAAGGCTACACCTTC. It is translated as CASSYDRVGEGYTF.

A remark on this clone: This sample includes further DNA sequences coding for the same CDR3. The CDR3: CASSLGGANVLTF. CDR3 sequence (DNA): TGTGCCAGCAGCTTAGGTGGGGCCAACGTCCTGACTTTC. The chain joins TRBV7-8 to TRBJ2-6; D unresolved. Germline assignment: CDR1 SGHVS and CDR2 FQNEAQ. The V gene lost 1 base and the J gene lost 3 bases, with 1 base spanning the gap. The CDR3 sequence is 13 residues long. Full variable domain (outside the CDR3, taken from reference TRBV7-8 and TRBJ2-6): GAGVSQSPRYKVAKRGQDVALRCDPISGHVSLFWYQQALGQGPEFLTYFQNEAQLDKSGLPSDRFFAERPEGSVSTLKIQRTQQEDSAVYLCASSLGGANVLTFGAGSRLTVL.

The rearrangement joins TRBV30 to TRBJ1-1; no reliable D call. Germline values: CDR1 GTSNPN, CDR2 SVGIG (reference sequence). Trimming shortened V by 5 bases and J by 3 bases, and 13 bases separated the two germline ends. The CDR3 totals 13 residues. The CDR3, as DNA: TGTGCCTGGTCTACGGGTGGGGACACTGAAGCTTTCTTT. This sequence encodes CAWSTGGDTEAFF.

This chain links TRBV6-5 with TRBJ1-1, with D unclear. V was shortened by 7 bases and J by 8 bases, with 14 bases between the two germline ends. This CDR3 region has 12 residues. Germline CDR1 is MNHEY and CDR2 is SVGAGI. Written as DNA, the CDR3 is TGTGCCAGCACTGACTCGAGGAGGGAAGCTTTCTTT. This sequence encodes CASTDSRREAFF.

The V gene is TRBV5-1, the J gene TRBJ2-5; TRBD2 is a possible D gene (6 bases). This CDR3 has 14 amino acids. CDR1 is SGHRS, CDR2 YFSETQ, per germline. Trimming cost V 1 base and J 5 bases, with 12 bases left between them. The CDR3 DNA follows: TGCGCCAGCAGCTTGTGGGGTAGCGGCGAGACCCAGTACTTC. Encoded protein: CASSLWGSGETQYF.

The chain combines TRBV9 with TRBJ1-6, with D hard to call. Germline CDR1 and CDR2: SGDLS and YYNGEE. This CDR3 is 13 amino acids long. Trimming stripped 0 bases from V and 7 bases from J, with 5 bases between. The CDR3 nucleotides read TGTGCCAGCAGCGTAGGCCAGAATTCACCCCTCCACTTT. This translates into CASSVGQNSPLHF.

The rearrangement uses TRBV5-1 and TRBJ1-2; TRBD1 aligns across 7 bases. J lost 3 bases, V lost 1 base, and 0 bases had no gene match. Germline values: CDR1 SGHRS, CDR2 YFSETQ. This CDR3 spans 13 amino acids. CDR3 loop: CASSLTGDYGYTF. The DNA of the CDR3 is TGCGCCAGCAGCTTGACAGGGGACTATGGCTACACCTTC.

The rearrangement links TRBV29-1 to TRBJ2-5; D might be TRBD1 or TRBD2, each matching 6 bases. The CDR3 is 12 residues long. In germline, CDR1 is SQVTM, CDR2 ANQGSEA. Trimming left V 4 bases short and J 5 bases short, with 11 bases between. CDR3 amino acids: CSVGGAWETQYF. The CDR3 DNA is TGCAGCGTTGGGGGGGCTTGGGAGACCCAGTACTTC.

The chain couples TRBV29-1 to TRBJ2-1; D remains unclear. V was cut by 0 bases and J by 8 bases, with 11 bases left in between. The CDR3 spans 13 residues. Germline V gives CDR1 SQVTM, CDR2 ANQGSEA. The CDR3 DNA reads as TGCAGCGTTGAAGATCTCCTGGGTCATGAGCAGTTCTTC. The encoded protein is CSVEDLLGHEQFF.

V usage is TRBV7-2 and J usage is TRBJ2-3, with D unresolved. CDR3 length equals 14 residues. Germline-derived CDR1 and CDR2 are SGHTA and FQGNSA. V lost 0 bases, J lost 4 bases, and 8 bases lay in between. The CDR3 DNA sequence: TGTGCCAGCAGCTTAGCCAGCAGAGCAGATACGCAGTATTTT. The encoded protein is CASSLASRADTQYF.

J is TRBJ2-5 and V is TRBV5-1, with 16 nucleotides matching TRBD2. This CDR3 contains 20 residues. The trim removed 0 bases at V and 4 bases at J, leaving 12 bases unmatched. Germline V gene sequence: CDR1 SGHRS, CDR2 YFSETQ. CDR3 nucleotides: TGCGCCAGCAGCTTGGCGGGACTAGCGGGGGGGTCATCCTCCCCAGAGACCCAGTACTTC. As protein: CASSLAGLAGGSSSPETQYF.

V gene TRBV5-4 combines with J gene TRBJ2-2; no clear D gene. The CDR3 totals 14 residues. The germline gives CDR1 SGHNT, CDR2 YYREEE (reference sequence). Trimming removed 4 bases from V and 2 bases from J, with 9 bases in between. The CDR3, as DNA: TGTGCCAGCAGCCCGATGGTAAACACCGGGGAGCTGTTTTTT. Its translation is CASSPMVNTGELFF.

This chain uses TRBV5-6 with TRBJ2-5; unclear D gene. CDR3 size: 14 residues. Germline assignment: CDR1 SGHDT and CDR2 YYEEEE. V lost 7 bases and J lost 1, with 14 bases in between. CDR3 nucleotide sequence: TGTGCCAGCCTACGGCTACGGAGCCAAGAGACCCAGTACTTC. Translated, it gives CASLRLRSQETQYF.

The V gene is TRBV11-2, the J gene TRBJ1-2; a weak D match, TRBD1 (6 bases). Trimming stripped 4 bases from V and 6 bases from J, with 9 bases between. This CDR3 comprises 12 residues. Per the germline V gene, CDR1 is SGHAT and CDR2 is FQNNGV. CDR3 region: CASSSNRDGYTF. The CDR3 DNA reads TGTGCCAGCAGCTCTAACAGGGATGGCTACACCTTC.

There are a few counts of this clone. The genes are TRBV29-1 and TRBJ2-2; D not resolved. The germline V and J ends were trimmed by 2 bases and 5 bases, with 6 bases remaining between them. The CDR3 is 12 residues long. Germline V lookup: CDR1 SQVTM, CDR2 ANQGSEA. The CDR3 nucleotides are TGCAGCGTTGAAACCCAAACCGGGGAGCTGTTTTTT. Encoded protein: CSVETQTGELFF.

This clone occurred a few times. V gene TRBV29-1 combines with J gene TRBJ1-5; 7 bases are a match to TRBD1. Germline CDR1 reads SQVTM; CDR2 reads ANQGSEA. CDR3 length: 15 residues. V gave up 5 bases and J gave up 0 bases; unmatched junction bases: 7. CDR3 in DNA: TGCAGCGTTTCCGGGACAGATGATAGCAATCAGCCCCAGCATTTT. Its translation: CSVSGTDDSNQPQHF. Supplemented by reference TRBV29-1 and TRBJ1-5, the full variable domain reads SAVISQKPSRDICQRGTSLTIQCQVDSQVTMMFWYRQQPGQSLTLIATANQGSEATYESGFVIDKFPISRPNLTFSTLTVSNMSPEDSSIYLCSVSGTDDSNQPQHFGDGTRLSIL.

The chain links TRBV29-1 to TRBJ2-5, with 8 bases that match TRBD2. Germline CDR1 is SQVTM and CDR2 is ANQGSEA. V trimming: 7 bases; J trimming: 3 bases; junction bases outside the gene matches: 10. The CDR3 runs to 14 residues. This CDR3 reads CSGDSGATKETQYF. The CDR3 nucleotides read TGCAGCGGAGATAGCGGGGCGACTAAAGAGACCCAGTACTTC.

The chain is built from TRBV6-6 and TRBJ2-7, with 9 positions matching TRBD1. The CDR3 is 15 residues long. In germline, CDR1 is MNHNY, CDR2 SVGAGI (reference sequence). Trimming at V came to 0 bases and at J to 7 bases, leaving 7 bases not matched to a gene. CDR3 protein: CASSYSDRGREEQYF. CDR3 coding DNA: TGTGCCAGCAGTTACTCAGACAGGGGGAGAGAAGAGCAGTACTTC.

The V and J genes are TRBV30 and TRBJ2-5, with D possibly being TRBD2 (5 bases). The germline V gene encodes CDR1 GTSNPN and CDR2 SVGIG (reference sequence). The CDR3 consists of 13 residues. The V end was cut by 2 bases, the J end by 2 bases, with 9 bases between. CDR3 DNA: TGTGCCTGGAGTCGGACTCTTCAAGAGACCCAGTACTTC. Its protein is CAWSRTLQETQYF.

The chain employs TRBV6-5 and TRBJ2-3; D may correspond to TRBD1 or TRBD2 (5 bases each). This CDR3 is 15 amino acids long. Germline V lookup: CDR1 MNHEY, CDR2 SVGAGI. The V end was cut by 6 bases, the J end by 2 bases, with 15 bases between. Here the CDR3 reads CASRGGGPLTDTQYF. DNA of the CDR3: TGTGCCAGCAGGGGTGGGGGTCCACTCACAGATACGCAGTATTTT.

The V call is TRBV7-2, the J call TRBJ2-7, with D possibly matching TRBD1 (6 bases). Trimming left V 1 base short and J 4 bases short, with 14 bases between. This CDR3 has 15 residues. Germline V lookup: CDR1 SGHTA, CDR2 FQGNSA. The CDR3 DNA is TGTGCCAGCAGCTTAGGAGTTGGGACACCATACGAGCAGTACTTC. This codes for CASSLGVGTPYEQYF.

This clone was seen only a few times. The chain employs TRBV9 and TRBJ1-4, with 7 bases that match TRBD1. Germline V gives CDR1 SGDLS, CDR2 YYNGEE. This CDR3 has 16 residues. Trimming at V came to 3 bases and at J to 2 bases, leaving 7 bases not matched to a gene. CDR3 nucleotide sequence: TGTGCCAGCAGCGCCCGACAGGGTGTGACTAATGAAAAACTGTTTTTT. It is translated as CASSARQGVTNEKLFF.

Note on this clone: Other DNA variants within this sample encode the same CDR3. The V call is TRBV29-1, the J call TRBJ1-3; D gene ambiguous. Per the germline V gene, CDR1 is SQVTM and CDR2 is ANQGSEA. CDR3 size: 13 residues. V lost 6 bases and J lost 0, with 9 bases in between. Written as DNA, the CDR3 is TGCAGCGTAGCTCGGGACTCTGGAAACACCATATATTTT. It is translated as CSVARDSGNTIYF.

This clone was recorded only once. The chain uses TRBV29-1 and TRBJ2-1; TRBD1 agrees at 7 bases. The junction had 12 bases not matched to a gene; V was cut back by 4 bases and J by 6 bases. The CDR3 is made up of 15 amino acids. Germline lookup yields CDR1 SQVTM and CDR2 ANQGSEA. This CDR3 reads CSVVWLTGLANEQFF. The CDR3 DNA is TGCAGCGTTGTTTGGCTGACAGGGTTGGCCAATGAGCAGTTCTTC.

This sequence joins TRBV2 and TRBJ2-5; D ambiguous. CDR1 and CDR2 (germline): SNHLY, FYNNEI. Trimming cost V 2 bases and J 5 bases, with 6 bases left between them. This CDR3 comprises 12 residues. The CDR3 nucleotides are TGTGCCAGCAGTGAAATCGGGGAGACCCAGTACTTC. Translating gives CASSEIGETQYF.

About this clone: This same CDR3 is encoded by further DNA sequences in the sample. The chain combines TRBV30 with TRBJ2-2; D is undetermined. This CDR3 is built from 13 residues. The ends were cut back, 0 bases at V and 5 bases at J, with 7 bases in the middle. Germline assignment: CDR1 GTSNPN and CDR2 SVGIG (reference sequence). This CDR3 is CAWSVLGTGELFF. The CDR3 DNA reads as TGTGCCTGGAGTGTACTCGGTACCGGGGAGCTGTTTTTT.

This clone was counted only a few times. The genes are TRBV9 and TRBJ1-6; tentatively, D is TRBD1 (6 bases). Trimming removed 4 bases from V and 6 bases from J, with 17 bases in between. Germline assignment: CDR1 SGDLS and CDR2 YYNGEE. The CDR3 sequence is 16 residues long. In DNA, the CDR3 is TGTGCCAGCAGCTCCGGGGGGCAGGGGCTTAATTCACCCCTCCACTTT. It encodes CASSSGGQGLNSPLHF.